The rows below give T cell receptor beta chains drawn from one sample of a study of T-cell memory formation after mild COVID-19. TCRdb reprocessed the 5' RACE reads via MiXCR and lists one record per CDR3 protein. The sample shows 210,000 or so distinct CDR3 sequences, roughly a tenth of them seen only once. Sequencing used PBMCs or a T cell subset sorted from them (not recorded which). The receptor set was obtained from a man aged 18 to 29 who had mild COVID-19 (a few samples of this study predate the infection). Cell type and time point are not known. The CDR3 runs from the conserved cysteine through the conserved F or W. The D gene is left open where the match is weak. Clone size is given for some rows only: seen once, a few or many times, or a class if the clone is expanded.

>NA|TRBV6-1|TRBJ1-5|NA
CASSRSLGGNQPQHF
TGTGCCAGCAGTAGATCTCTTGGGGGCAATCAGCCCCAGCATTTT
>few|TRBV5-1|TRBJ2-6|NA
CASSFLTSGANVLTF
TGCGCCAGCAGCTTCCTCACCTCTGGGGCCAACGTCCTGACTTTC
>NA|TRBV3-1|TRBJ2-2|NA
CASSQRDTGELFF
TGTGCCAGCAGCCAACGGGACACCGGGGAGCTGTTTTTT
>NA|TRBV4-3|TRBJ2-7|TRBD2
CASSLRLAVREQYF
TGCGCCAGCAGCCTACGACTAGCGGTGCGCGAGCAGTACTTC
>few|TRBV9|TRBJ2-5|NA
CASSVAPNTETQYF
TGTGCCAGCAGCGTAGCTCCTAACACGGAGACCCAGTACTTC
>few|TRBV6-2/TRBV6-3|TRBJ2-7|NA
CASSSGALLAWEQYF
TGTGCCAGCAGTTCAGGGGCTCTCTTGGCCTGGGAGCAGTACTTC
>NA|TRBV14|TRBJ1-4|TRBD1
CASRPGTGGRFF
TGTGCCAGCAGGCCCGGGACAGGGGGAAGGTTTTTT
>NA|TRBV28|TRBJ1-2|NA
CASSSGAPPSYGYTF
TGTGCCAGCAGTTCGGGAGCCCCCCCCTCCTATGGCTACACCTTC
>many|TRBV7-2|TRBJ1-2|NA
CASSLLLGNYGYTF
TGTGCCAGCAGCTTACTTTTGGGGAACTATGGCTACACCTTC
>NA|TRBV20-1|TRBJ2-7|TRBD1
CSARRDRGSYEQYF
TGCAGTGCCCGCCGGGACAGGGGTTCCTACGAGCAGTACTTC
>NA|TRBV24-1|TRBJ2-1|TRBD2
CATSNGLAGGRNEQFF
TGTGCCACCAGCAACGGACTAGCGGGGGGGCGGAATGAGCAGTTCTTC
>few|TRBV4-3|TRBJ2-5|TRBD1
CASSQGQVQETQYF
TGCGCCAGCAGTCAAGGACAGGTACAAGAGACCCAGTACTTC
>once|TRBV27|TRBJ1-2|NA
CASSFGGAEYGYTF
TGTGCCAGCAGTTTCGGTGGTGCAGAGTATGGCTACACCTTC
>many|TRBV7-3|TRBJ1-6|NA
CASRRDRNSPLHF
TGTGCCAGCCGGCGAGACAGGAATTCACCCCTCCACTTT
>few|TRBV5-6|TRBJ2-3|TRBD2
CASSSTRGGDTQYF
TGTGCCAGCAGCTCCACCCGGGGAGGGGATACGCAGTATTTT
>NA|TRBV3-1|TRBJ2-7|TRBD1
CASSQGPGTGAEQYF
TGTGCCAGCAGCCAAGGCCCCGGGACAGGGGCCGAGCAGTACTTC
>NA|TRBV7-2|TRBJ1-5|NA
CASSRGVRQPQHF
TGTGCCAGCAGCCGGGGGGTCAGGCAGCCCCAGCATTTT
>NA|TRBV6-5|TRBJ2-5|NA
CASSPISGQETQYF
TGTGCCAGCAGTCCAATTAGCGGCCAAGAGACCCAGTACTTC
>many|TRBV5-1|TRBJ2-3|NA
CASSLISGDTQYF
TGCGCCAGCAGCTTAATTTCGGGAGATACGCAGTATTTT
>NA|TRBV5-1|TRBJ2-3|TRBD2
CASSPWGLADSTDTQYF
TGCGCCAGCAGCCCCTGGGGACTAGCGGACTCCACAGATACGCAGTATTTT
>few|TRBV4-3|TRBJ1-1|NA
CASSQVGGKSTEAFF
TGCGCCAGCAGCCAAGTGGGGGGGAAGTCCACTGAAGCTTTCTTT
>NA|TRBV7-6|TRBJ2-3|TRBD1
CASSSGQGRRSDTQYF
TGTGCCAGCAGCTCGGGACAGGGAAGACGGTCAGATACGCAGTATTTT
>few|TRBV23-1|TRBJ1-4|TRBD1
CASSRIRDRGEKLFF
TGCGCCAGCAGTCGAATCCGGGACAGGGGAGAAAAACTGTTTTTT
>few|TRBV5-1|TRBJ2-7|NA
CASSSPDGDEQYF
TGCGCCAGCAGCTCTCCTGACGGCGACGAGCAGTACTTC
>NA|TRBV7-3|TRBJ2-1|NA
CASSPRASVEQFF
TGTGCCAGCAGCCCCCGGGCCAGCGTTGAGCAGTTCTTC
>many|TRBV7-2|TRBJ2-5|NA
CASSPRVGGQETQYF
TGTGCCAGCAGCCCCCGTGTAGGGGGCCAAGAGACCCAGTACTTC
>once|TRBV3-1|TRBJ2-3|NA
CASQDRQSTDTQYF
TGTGCCAGTCAAGACAGGCAAAGCACAGATACGCAGTATTTT
>few|TRBV5-5|TRBJ2-5|TRBD1
CASSPQGAKETQYF
TGTGCCAGCAGCCCCCAGGGGGCTAAAGAGACCCAGTACTTC
>many|TRBV5-1|TRBJ2-7|NA
CASSVEQKYEQYF
TGCGCCAGCAGCGTGGAGCAAAAATACGAGCAGTACTTC
>few|TRBV2|TRBJ1-2|TRBD1
CASSGQGADYGYTF
TGTGCCAGCAGCGGACAGGGGGCCGACTATGGCTACACCTTC
>many|TRBV7-6|TRBJ2-7|TRBD1
CASSLLRDSSYEQYF
TGTGCCAGCAGCCTACTCAGGGACAGCTCCTACGAGCAGTACTTC
>few|TRBV7-2|TRBJ1-3|NA
CASGGAGNTIYF
TGTGCCAGCGGGGGCGCAGGAAACACCATATATTTT
>few|TRBV7-9|TRBJ2-3|NA
CASSFSRGTDTQYF
TGTGCCAGCAGCTTCTCCCGGGGAACAGATACGCAGTATTTT
>NA|TRBV4-1|TRBJ2-5|TRBD2
CASSQAASGGETQYF
TGCGCCAGCAGCCAAGCGGCGAGCGGGGGGGAGACCCAGTACTTC
>few|TRBV27|TRBJ1-2|NA
CASSPFDRPNYGYTF
TGTGCCAGCAGTCCTTTCGACAGGCCTAACTATGGCTACACCTTC
>NA|TRBV29-1|TRBJ2-1|NA
CSVQDSYNEQFF
TGCAGCGTTCAGGACAGCTACAATGAGCAGTTCTTC
>few|TRBV4-1|TRBJ2-5|NA
CASSRIGGGETQYF
TGCGCCAGCAGCCGAATAGGGGGGGGAGAGACCCAGTACTTC
>once|TRBV4-1|TRBJ1-1|NA
CASSQGTGVNTEAFF
TGCGCCAGCAGCCAAGGAACGGGAGTGAACACTGAAGCTTTCTTT
>NA|TRBV29-1|TRBJ2-2|NA
CSVPRGTGELFF
TGCAGCGTTCCTCGGGGTACCGGGGAGCTGTTTTTT
>many|TRBV2|TRBJ2-5|NA
CASSESQRETQYF
TGTGCCAGCAGTGAAAGTCAGCGAGAGACCCAGTACTTC
>many|TRBV12-3/TRBV12-4|TRBJ2-5|NA
CASSLAAAQETQYF
TGTGCCAGCAGTTTAGCGGCAGCTCAAGAGACCCAGTACTTC
>few|TRBV14|TRBJ2-5|NA
CASSPNRVTQYF
TGTGCCAGCAGTCCGAACCGGGTAACCCAGTACTTC
>NA|TRBV7-2|TRBJ1-6|TRBD1
CAGGTEYNSPLHF
TGTGCCGGAGGGACAGAGTATAATTCACCCCTCCACTTT
>NA|TRBV3-1|TRBJ1-1|NA
CASSLAGLGAAEAFF
TGTGCCAGCAGCCTCGCGGGTTTGGGGGCCGCTGAAGCTTTCTTT
>few|TRBV5-1|TRBJ2-5|TRBD1
CASSTRHETGETQYF
TGCGCCAGCAGCACGAGACACGAGACAGGGGAGACCCAGTACTTC
>NA|TRBV28|TRBJ2-3|NA
CLSGTSTDTQYF
TGTTTGTCGGGGACTAGCACAGATACGCAGTATTTT
>many|TRBV18|TRBJ2-1|TRBD2
CASSPPGTSGGNEQFF
TGTGCCAGCTCACCACCGGGGACTAGCGGGGGCAATGAGCAGTTCTTC
>few|TRBV7-9|TRBJ1-3|NA
CASDEGYSGNTIYF
TGTGCCAGCGATGAGGGCTACTCTGGAAACACCATATATTTT
>NA|TRBV12-3/TRBV12-4|TRBJ2-1|TRBD1
CASSPGTGVNEQFF
TGTGCCAGCAGTCCCGGGACAGGGGTCAATGAGCAGTTCTTC
>many|TRBV11-2|TRBJ2-1|NA
CASSLVNNEQFF
TGTGCCAGCAGCTTGGTCAACAATGAGCAGTTCTTC
>few|TRBV4-1|TRBJ1-3|TRBD1
CASSQDSGGTTIYF
TGCGCCAGCAGCCAAGATTCAGGGGGCACCACCATATATTTT
>few|TRBV7-2|TRBJ2-5|NA
CASSLRGPQETQYF
TGTGCCAGCAGCTTACGGGGGCCCCAAGAGACCCAGTACTTC
>few|TRBV10-1|TRBJ2-2|NA
CASSDSYGGTGELFF
TGCGCCAGCAGTGATTCTTACGGAGGGACCGGGGAGCTGTTTTTT
>few|TRBV5-5|TRBJ2-7|TRBD1
CASSLEGQAYEQYF
TGTGCCAGCAGCTTGGAGGGACAGGCATACGAGCAGTACTTC
>many|TRBV7-8|TRBJ2-2|NA
CASSFQGVSAGELFF
TGTGCCAGCAGCTTTCAGGGAGTGTCGGCCGGGGAGCTGTTTTTT
>NA|TRBV5-1|TRBJ1-2|TRBD1
CASSKVQGAANYGYTF
TGCGCCAGCAGCAAAGTACAGGGGGCGGCGAACTATGGCTACACCTTC